This T cell receptor (beta chain) was obtained from a study of circulating and synovial CD4+ cells in juvenile arthritis. Sequencing used immunoSEQ multiplex PCR; TCRdb keeps in-frame clones, though not all of them. Here the sample spans tens of thousands of clones, approximately 96% being singletons. For this clone: What it binds is unknown.

Broader study findings: Circulating pathogenic-like lymphocytes shared a substantially higher fraction of CDR3 sequences with synovium than bulk blood. Some such blood samples were as oligoclonal as synovium. CPL and bulk CD4 samples differed at least tenfold in T cell genomes.

Donors were patients with active juvenile idiopathic arthritis. The sample comprised CD4+ T cells from blood. This receptor was identified in a human donor with juvenile idiopathic arthritis.

Here the CDR3 reads CASIPGSNTGELFF. Written as DNA, the CDR3 is TGTGCCAGCATCCCGGGGTCCAACACCGGGGAGCTGTTTTTT. The rearrangement links TRBV7-3 to TRBJ2-2, with D perhaps TRBD2 (5 bases). The V end lost 7 bases, the J end lost 2 bases, and 11 bases lay between the germline ends. This CDR3 is 14 amino acids long. Germline lookup yields CDR1 SGHTA and CDR2 FQGTGA.